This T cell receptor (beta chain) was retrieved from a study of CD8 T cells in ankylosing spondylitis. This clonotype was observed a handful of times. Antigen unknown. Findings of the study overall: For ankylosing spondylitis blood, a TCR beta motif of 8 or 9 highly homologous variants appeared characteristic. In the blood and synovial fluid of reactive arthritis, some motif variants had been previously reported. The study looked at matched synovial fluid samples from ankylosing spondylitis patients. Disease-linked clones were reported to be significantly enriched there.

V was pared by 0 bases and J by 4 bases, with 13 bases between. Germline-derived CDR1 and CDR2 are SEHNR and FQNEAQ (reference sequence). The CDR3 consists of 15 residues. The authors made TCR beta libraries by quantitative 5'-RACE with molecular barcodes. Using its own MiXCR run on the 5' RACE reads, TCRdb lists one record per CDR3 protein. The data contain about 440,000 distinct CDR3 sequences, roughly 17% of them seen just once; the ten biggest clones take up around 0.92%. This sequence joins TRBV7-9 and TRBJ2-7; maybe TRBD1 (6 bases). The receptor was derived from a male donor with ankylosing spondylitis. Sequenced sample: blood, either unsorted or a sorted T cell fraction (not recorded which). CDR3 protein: CASSLALTGSYEQYF. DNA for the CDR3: TGTGCCAGCAGCTTAGCGCTGACAGGCTCATACGAGCAGTACTTC.